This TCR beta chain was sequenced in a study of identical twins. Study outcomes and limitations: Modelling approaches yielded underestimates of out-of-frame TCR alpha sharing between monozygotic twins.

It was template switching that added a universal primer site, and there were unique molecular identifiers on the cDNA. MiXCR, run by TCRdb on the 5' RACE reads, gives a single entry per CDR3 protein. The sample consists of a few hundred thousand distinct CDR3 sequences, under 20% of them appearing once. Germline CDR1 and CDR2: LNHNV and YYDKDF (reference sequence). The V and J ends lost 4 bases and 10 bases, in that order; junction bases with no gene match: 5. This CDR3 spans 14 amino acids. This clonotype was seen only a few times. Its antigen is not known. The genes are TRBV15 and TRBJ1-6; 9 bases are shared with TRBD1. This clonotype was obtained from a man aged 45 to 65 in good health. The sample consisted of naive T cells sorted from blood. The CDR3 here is CATSTRTGVSPLHF. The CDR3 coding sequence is TGTGCCACCAGCACCAGGACAGGGGTGTCACCCCTCCACTTT.